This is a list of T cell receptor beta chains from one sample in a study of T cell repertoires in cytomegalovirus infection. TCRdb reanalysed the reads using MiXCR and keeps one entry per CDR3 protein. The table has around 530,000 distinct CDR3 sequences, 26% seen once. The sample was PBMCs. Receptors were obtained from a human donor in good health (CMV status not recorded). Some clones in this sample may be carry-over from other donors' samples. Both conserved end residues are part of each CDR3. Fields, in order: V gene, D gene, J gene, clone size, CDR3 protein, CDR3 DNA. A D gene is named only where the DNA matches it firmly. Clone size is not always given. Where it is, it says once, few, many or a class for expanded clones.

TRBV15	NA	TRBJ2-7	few	CATSRGRGFYEQYF	TGTGCCACCAGCAGAGGTAGAGGGTTCTACGAGCAGTACTTC
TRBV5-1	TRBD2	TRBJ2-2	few	CASSLRGTSGPLNTGELFF	TGCGCCAGCAGCTTAAGAGGGACTAGCGGACCATTGAACACCGGGGAGCTGTTTTTT
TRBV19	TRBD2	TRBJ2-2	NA	CARALAGDFTGELFF	TGTGCCAGAGCACTAGCGGGAGATTTTACCGGGGAGCTGTTTTTT
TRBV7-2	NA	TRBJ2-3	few	CASSSGHYTDTQYF	TGTGCCAGCTCCTCGGGACACTACACAGATACGCAGTATTTT
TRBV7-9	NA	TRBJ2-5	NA	CASSPTRASMGETQYF	TGTGCCAGCAGCCCCACCCGGGCTAGTATGGGGGAGACCCAGTACTTC
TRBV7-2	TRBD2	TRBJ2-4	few	CASSLAPSGAKNIQYF	TGTGCCAGCAGCTTAGCCCCTAGCGGTGCCAAAAACATTCAGTACTTC
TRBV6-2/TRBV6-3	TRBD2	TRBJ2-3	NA	CASSYGASGSGAQYF	TGTGCCAGCAGTTACGGGGCTAGCGGGAGCGGGGCGCAGTATTTT
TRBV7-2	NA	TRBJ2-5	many	CASSPGQQETQYF	TGTGCCAGCAGCCCCGGACAGCAAGAGACCCAGTACTTC
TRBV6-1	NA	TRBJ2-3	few	CASSPGLAVDTQYF	TGTGCCAGCAGCCCGGGCCTAGCAGTAGATACGCAGTATTTT
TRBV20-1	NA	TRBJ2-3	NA	CSTLGRPQADTQYF	TGCAGTACTCTCGGGCGGCCCCAAGCAGATACGCAGTATTTT
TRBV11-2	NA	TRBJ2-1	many	CASSLKVLEAVGNEQFF	TGTGCCAGCAGCTTAAAAGTTCTGGAGGCAGTTGGCAATGAGCAGTTCTTC
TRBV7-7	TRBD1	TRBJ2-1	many	CASSMGQGGEQFF	TGTGCCAGCAGCATGGGACAGGGAGGTGAGCAGTTCTTC
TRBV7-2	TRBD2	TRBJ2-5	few	CASSFDGTSQETQYF	TGTGCCAGCAGCTTCGACGGGACTAGTCAAGAGACCCAGTACTTC
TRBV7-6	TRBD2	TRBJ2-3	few	CASTWRELTDTQYF	TGTGCCAGCACTTGGCGGGAGTTGACAGATACGCAGTATTTT
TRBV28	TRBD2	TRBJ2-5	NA	CASSLGTSGIKTQYF	TGTGCCAGCAGTTTAGGGACTAGCGGGATAAAGACCCAGTACTTC
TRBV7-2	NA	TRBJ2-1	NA	CASSQGVGGQFF	TGTGCCAGCAGCCAAGGGGTGGGCGGGCAGTTCTTC
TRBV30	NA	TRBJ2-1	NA	CAWKRISAYNEQFF	TGTGCCTGGAAACGAATATCGGCATATAATGAGCAGTTCTTC
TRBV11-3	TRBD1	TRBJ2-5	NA	CASSSRTGQETQYF	TGTGCCAGCAGCTCAAGGACAGGACAAGAGACCCAGTACTTC
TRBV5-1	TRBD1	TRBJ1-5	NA	CASSPTGYSNQPQHF	TGCGCCAGCAGCCCGACAGGGTATAGCAATCAGCCCCAGCATTTT
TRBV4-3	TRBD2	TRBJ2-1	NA	CASSQDDPLTSGSNNEQFF	TGCGCCAGCAGCCAAGACGACCCCCTGACTAGCGGGAGTAACAATGAGCAGTTCTTC
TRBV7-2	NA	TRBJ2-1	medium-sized	CASRDLLGPSWNEQFF	TGTGCCAGCCGGGACCTCCTAGGCCCAAGCTGGAATGAGCAGTTCTTC
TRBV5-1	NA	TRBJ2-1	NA	CASSPSAAVSYNEQFF	TGCGCCAGCAGCCCCTCTGCCGCCGTCTCCTACAATGAGCAGTTCTTC
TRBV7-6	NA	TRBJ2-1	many	CASSLNRGEQFF	TGTGCCAGCAGCTTAAATAGGGGTGAGCAGTTCTTC
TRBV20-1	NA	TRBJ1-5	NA	CSAQSGSHEPQHF	TGCAGTGCGCAGTCGGGCAGCCACGAGCCCCAGCATTTT
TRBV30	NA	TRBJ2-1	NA	CAWRGDYNEQFF	TGTGCCTGGAGGGGGGACTACAATGAGCAGTTCTTC
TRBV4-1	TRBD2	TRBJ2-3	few	CASSQDVAPSGRADTQYF	TGCGCCAGCAGCCAAGATGTCGCGCCTAGCGGGAGGGCAGATACGCAGTATTTT
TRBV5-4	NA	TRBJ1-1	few	CASSPEGRPQNTEAFF	TGTGCCAGCAGCCCCGAGGGGAGGCCTCAGAACACTGAAGCTTTCTTT
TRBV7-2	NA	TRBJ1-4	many	CASSLSPSNEKLFF	TGTGCCAGCAGCTTATCCCCCTCTAATGAAAAACTGTTTTTT
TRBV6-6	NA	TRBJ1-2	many	CASIRLVGAQGNYGYTF	TGTGCCAGCATCCGCCTAGTAGGGGCGCAGGGAAACTATGGCTACACCTTC
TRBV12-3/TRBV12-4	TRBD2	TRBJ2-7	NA	CASSPTRTSGRTGEQYF	TGTGCCAGCAGTCCAACCCGGACTAGCGGGAGAACAGGCGAGCAGTACTTC
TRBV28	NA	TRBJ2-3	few	CASSLDALGAARSDTQYF	TGTGCCAGCAGTTTGGATGCCCTGGGGGCGGCAAGAAGTGATACGCAGTATTTT
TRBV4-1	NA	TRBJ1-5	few	CASSQVAGPRGNQPQHF	TGCGCCAGCAGCCAAGTCGCGGGGCCCCGGGGCAATCAGCCCCAGCATTTT
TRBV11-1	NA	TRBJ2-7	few	CASRLIATIPTEQYF	TGTGCCAGCAGACTTATAGCGACCATCCCTACCGAGCAGTACTTC
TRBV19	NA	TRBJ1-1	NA	CASSIYRENTEAFF	TGTGCCAGTAGTATCTACAGGGAGAACACTGAAGCTTTCTTT
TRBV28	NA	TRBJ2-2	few	CASSNTGSGELFF	TGTGCCAGCAGTAATACAGGATCCGGGGAGCTGTTTTTT
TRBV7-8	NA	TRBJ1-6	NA	CASSLVGGALINSPLHF	TGTGCCAGCAGCTTAGTTGGAGGGGCACTCATTAATTCACCCCTCCACTTT
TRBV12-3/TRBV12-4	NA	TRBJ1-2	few	CASSLAGTSSYGYTF	TGTGCCAGCAGTTTAGCGGGGACCTCCTCCTATGGCTACACCTTC
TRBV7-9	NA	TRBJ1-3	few	CASSLEGHHSGNTIYF	TGTGCCAGCAGCTTAGAGGGACACCACTCTGGAAACACCATATATTTT
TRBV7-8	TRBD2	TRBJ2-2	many	CASSLDQSSGFAGELFF	TGTGCCAGCAGCTTAGACCAATCTAGCGGTTTCGCCGGGGAGCTGTTTTTT
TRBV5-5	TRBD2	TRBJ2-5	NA	CASSLDTREGEETQYF	TGTGCCAGCAGCTTGGATACGCGGGAGGGTGAGGAGACCCAGTACTTC
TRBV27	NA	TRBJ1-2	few	CASRTEVSGTEGYTF	TGTGCCAGCAGGACAGAGGTTTCGGGAACCGAGGGCTACACCTTC
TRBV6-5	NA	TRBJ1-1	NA	CASSYLANTEAFF	TGTGCCAGCAGTTACCTGGCGAACACTGAAGCTTTCTTT
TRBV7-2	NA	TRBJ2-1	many	CASSFSSGDNEQFF	TGTGCCAGCAGCTTTAGTAGCGGTGACAATGAGCAGTTCTTC
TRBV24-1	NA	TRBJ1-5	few	CATSDPNQPQHF	TGTGCCACCAGTGATCCCAATCAGCCCCAGCATTTT
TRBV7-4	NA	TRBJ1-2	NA	CASSFGPTGGYTF	TGTGCCAGCAGCTTCGGACCTACCGGGGGCTACACCTTC
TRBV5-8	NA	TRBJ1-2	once	CASSWASNYGYTF	TGTGCCAGCAGCTGGGCGTCGAACTATGGCTACACCTTC
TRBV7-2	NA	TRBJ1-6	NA	CASSFQGDNSPLHF	TGTGCCAGCAGCTTCCAAGGGGATAATTCACCCCTCCACTTT
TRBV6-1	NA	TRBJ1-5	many	CASSFRVGGNQPQHF	TGTGCCAGCAGTTTCAGGGTTGGGGGCAATCAGCCCCAGCATTTT
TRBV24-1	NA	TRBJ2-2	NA	CATSDPGQFRTGELFF	TGTGCCACCAGTGATCCAGGACAGTTCCGCACCGGGGAGCTGTTTTTT
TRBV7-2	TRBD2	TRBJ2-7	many	CASSPGLAEEKQYF	TGTGCCAGCAGCCCGGGACTAGCGGAGGAGAAGCAGTACTTC
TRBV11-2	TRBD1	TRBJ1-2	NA	CASSSRTGGVRNTF	TGTGCCAGCAGCAGCCGGACAGGGGGCGTTCGGAATACCTTC
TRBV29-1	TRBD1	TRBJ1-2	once	CSVLEKDRVLDGYTF	TGCAGCGTTCTCGAAAAGGACAGGGTGTTGGATGGCTACACCTTC
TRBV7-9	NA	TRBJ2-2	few	CASSSHLSGGGTGELFF	TGTGCCAGCAGCTCCCACCTTAGCGGAGGGGGCACCGGGGAGCTGTTTTTT
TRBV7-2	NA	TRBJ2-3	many	CASSSRAMTDTQYF	TGTGCCAGCAGCTCTCGGGCCATGACAGATACGCAGTATTTT
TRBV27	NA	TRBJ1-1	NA	CASSIRGSGNTEAFF	TGTGCCAGCAGTATAAGAGGGTCGGGGAACACTGAAGCTTTCTTT
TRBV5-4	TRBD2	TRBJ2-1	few	CASSLWRLADYNEQFF	TGTGCCAGCAGCTTGTGGCGACTAGCGGATTACAATGAGCAGTTCTTC
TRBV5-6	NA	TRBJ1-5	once	CASSFGWGPSSNQPQHF	TGTGCCAGCAGCTTCGGATGGGGCCCATCTAGCAATCAGCCCCAGCATTTT
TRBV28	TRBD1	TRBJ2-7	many	CASSLGQGRREQYF	TGTGCCAGCAGTCTCGGACAGGGAAGACGCGAGCAGTACTTC
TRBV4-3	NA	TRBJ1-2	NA	CASSQVRQTQLTNYGYTF	TGCGCCAGCAGCCAAGTTCGCCAGACCCAACTCACAAACTATGGCTACACCTTC